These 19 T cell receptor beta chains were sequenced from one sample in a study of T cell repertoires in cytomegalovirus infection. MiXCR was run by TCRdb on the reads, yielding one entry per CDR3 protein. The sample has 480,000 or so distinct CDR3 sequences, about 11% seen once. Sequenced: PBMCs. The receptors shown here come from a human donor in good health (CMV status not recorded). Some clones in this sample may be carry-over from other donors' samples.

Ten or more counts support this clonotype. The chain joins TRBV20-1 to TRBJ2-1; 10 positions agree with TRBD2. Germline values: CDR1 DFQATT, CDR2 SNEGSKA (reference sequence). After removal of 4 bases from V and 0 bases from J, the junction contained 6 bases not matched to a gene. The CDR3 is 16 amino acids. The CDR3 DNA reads TGCAGTGCTAAAGGAACTAGCGGGATCTCCTACAATGAGCAGTTCTTC. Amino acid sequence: CSAKGTSGISYNEQFF.

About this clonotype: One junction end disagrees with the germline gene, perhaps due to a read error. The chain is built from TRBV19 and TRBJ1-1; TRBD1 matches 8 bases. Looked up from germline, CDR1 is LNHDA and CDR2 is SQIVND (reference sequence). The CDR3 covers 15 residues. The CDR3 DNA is TGTGCCAGAAGTACAGGCCGACAGGGGAGCACTGAAGCTTTCTTT. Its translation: CARSTGRQGSTEAFF.

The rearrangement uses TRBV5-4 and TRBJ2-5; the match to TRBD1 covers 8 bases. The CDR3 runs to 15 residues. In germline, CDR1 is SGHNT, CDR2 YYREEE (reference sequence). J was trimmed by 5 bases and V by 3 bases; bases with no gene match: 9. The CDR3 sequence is CASSSPTGESETQYF. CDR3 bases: TGTGCCAGCAGCTCCCCGACAGGGGAGAGTGAGACCCAGTACTTC.

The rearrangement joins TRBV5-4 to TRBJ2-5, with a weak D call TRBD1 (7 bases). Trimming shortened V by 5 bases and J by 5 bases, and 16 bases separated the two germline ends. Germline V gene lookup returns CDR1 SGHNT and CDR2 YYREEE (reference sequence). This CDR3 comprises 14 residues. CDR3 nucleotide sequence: TGTGCCAGCAGTCCTACAGGGGCGGGGGAGACCCAGTACTTC. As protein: CASSPTGAGETQYF. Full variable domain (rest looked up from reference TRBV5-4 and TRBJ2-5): ETGVTQSPTHLIKTRGQQVTLRCSSQSGHNTVSWYQQALGQGPQFIFQYYREEENGRGNFPPRFSGLQFPNYSSELNVNALELDDSALYLCASSPTGAGETQYFGPGTRLLVL.

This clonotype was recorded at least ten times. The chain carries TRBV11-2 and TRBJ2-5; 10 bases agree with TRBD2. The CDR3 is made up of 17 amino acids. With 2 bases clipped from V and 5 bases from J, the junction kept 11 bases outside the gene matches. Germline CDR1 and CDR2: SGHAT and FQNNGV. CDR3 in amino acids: CASSLYSGGANEETQYF. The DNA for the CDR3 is TGTGCCAGCAGCTTATACAGCGGGGGGGCTAATGAGGAGACCCAGTACTTC.

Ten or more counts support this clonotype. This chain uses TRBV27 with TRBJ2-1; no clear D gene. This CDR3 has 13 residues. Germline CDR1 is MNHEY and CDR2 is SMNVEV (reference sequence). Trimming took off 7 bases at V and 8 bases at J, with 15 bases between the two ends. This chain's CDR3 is CASIGSATYEQFF. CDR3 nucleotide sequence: TGTGCCAGCATAGGGTCGGCAACCTATGAGCAGTTCTTC.

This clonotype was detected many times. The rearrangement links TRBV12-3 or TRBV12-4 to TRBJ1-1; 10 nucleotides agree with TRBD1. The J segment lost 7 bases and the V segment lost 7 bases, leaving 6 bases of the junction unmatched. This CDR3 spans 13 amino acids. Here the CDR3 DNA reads TGTGCCAGCACCGAGGGACAGGGGAATGAAGCTTTCTTT. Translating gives CASTEGQGNEAFF.

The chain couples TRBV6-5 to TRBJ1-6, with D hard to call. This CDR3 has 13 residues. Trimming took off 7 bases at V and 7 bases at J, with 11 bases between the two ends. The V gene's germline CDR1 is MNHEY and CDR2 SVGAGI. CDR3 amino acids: CASTATKNSPLHF. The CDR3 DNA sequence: TGTGCCAGCACCGCGACAAAAAATTCACCCCTCCACTTT.

CDR3 in amino acids: CASSQPRGGVNTEAFF. The DNA of the CDR3 is TGTGCCAGCAGCCAACCAAGAGGGGGGGTGAACACTGAAGCTTTCTTT. The J gene is TRBJ1-1, the V gene TRBV6-6; weak D call: TRBD1 (6 bases). From germline, CDR1 is MNHNY and CDR2 SVGAGI (reference sequence). There are 16 residues in the CDR3. Trimming removed 6 bases from V and 0 bases from J, with 17 bases in between.

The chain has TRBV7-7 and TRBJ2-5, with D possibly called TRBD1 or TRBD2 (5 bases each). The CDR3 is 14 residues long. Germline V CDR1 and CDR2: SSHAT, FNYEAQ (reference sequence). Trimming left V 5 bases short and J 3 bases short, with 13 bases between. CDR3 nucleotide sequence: TGTGCCAGCAGCCCCGGGGCAGTTAAAGAGACCCAGTACTTC. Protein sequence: CASSPGAVKETQYF.

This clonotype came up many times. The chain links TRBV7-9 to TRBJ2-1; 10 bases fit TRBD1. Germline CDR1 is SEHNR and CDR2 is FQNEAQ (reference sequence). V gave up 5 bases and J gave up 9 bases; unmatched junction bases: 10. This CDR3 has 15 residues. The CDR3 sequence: CASSLQGQGRSEQFF. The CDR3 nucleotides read TGTGCCAGCAGCCTCCAGGGACAGGGGAGAAGTGAGCAGTTCTTC.

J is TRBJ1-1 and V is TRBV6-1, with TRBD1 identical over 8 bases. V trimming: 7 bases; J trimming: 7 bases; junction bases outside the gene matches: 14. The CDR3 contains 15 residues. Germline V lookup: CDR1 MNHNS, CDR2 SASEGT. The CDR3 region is CASTFQGAPLHEAFF. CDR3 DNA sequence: TGTGCCAGCACCTTCCAGGGGGCTCCCCTCCATGAAGCTTTCTTT.

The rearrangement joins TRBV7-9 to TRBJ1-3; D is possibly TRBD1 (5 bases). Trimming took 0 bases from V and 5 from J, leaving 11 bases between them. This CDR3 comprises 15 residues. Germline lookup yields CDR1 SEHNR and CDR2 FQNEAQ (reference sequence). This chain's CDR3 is CASSLARTQRNTIYF. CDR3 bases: TGTGCCAGCAGCTTAGCGAGGACACAAAGAAACACCATATATTTT.

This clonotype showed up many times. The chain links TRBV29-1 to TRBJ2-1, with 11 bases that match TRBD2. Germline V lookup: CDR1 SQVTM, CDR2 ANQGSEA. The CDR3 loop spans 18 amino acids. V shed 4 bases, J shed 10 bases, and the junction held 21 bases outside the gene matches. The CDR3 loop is CSVAIRIGTSGNPGEQFF. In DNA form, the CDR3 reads TGCAGCGTTGCGATCCGAATAGGGACTAGCGGTAACCCCGGGGAGCAGTTCTTC.

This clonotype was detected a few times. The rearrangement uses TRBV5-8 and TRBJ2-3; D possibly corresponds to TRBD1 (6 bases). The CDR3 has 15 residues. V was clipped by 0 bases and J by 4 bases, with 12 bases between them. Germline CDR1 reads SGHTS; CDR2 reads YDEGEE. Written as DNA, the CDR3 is TGTGCCAGCAGCTTGGGTCAGGGGTGGTCAGATACGCAGTATTTT. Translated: CASSLGQGWSDTQYF. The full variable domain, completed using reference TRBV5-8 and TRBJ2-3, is EAGVTQSPTHLIKTRGQQATLRCSPISGHTSVYWYQQALGLGLQFLLWYDEGEERNRGNFPPRFSGRQFPNYSSELNVNALELEDSALYLCASSLGQGWSDTQYFGPGTRLTVL.

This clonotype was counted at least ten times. The DNA for the CDR3 is TGTGCCAGCAGTTCACAGGTCAGCAATGAGCAGTTCTTC. This codes for CASSSQVSNEQFF. The rearrangement joins TRBV27 to TRBJ2-1, with D perhaps matching TRBD1 (5 bases). The V and J ends lost 4 bases and 6 bases respectively, with 10 bases between them. The CDR3 is 13 amino acids. CDR1 MNHEY and CDR2 SMNVEV come from the germline V gene (reference sequence).

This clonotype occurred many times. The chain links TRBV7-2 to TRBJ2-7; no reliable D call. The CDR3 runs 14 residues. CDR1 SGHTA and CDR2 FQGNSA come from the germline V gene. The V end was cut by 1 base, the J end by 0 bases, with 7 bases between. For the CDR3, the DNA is TGTGCCAGCAGCTTAGGTCCAGCCTCCTACGAGCAGTACTTC. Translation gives CASSLGPASYEQYF.

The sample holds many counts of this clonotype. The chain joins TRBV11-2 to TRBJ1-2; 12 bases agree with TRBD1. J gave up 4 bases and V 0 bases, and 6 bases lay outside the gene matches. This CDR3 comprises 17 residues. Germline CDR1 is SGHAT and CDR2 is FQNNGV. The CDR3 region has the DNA TGTGCCAGCAGCTTAGATGGGGGACAGGGGGCAGTCTATGGCTACACCTTC. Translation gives CASSLDGGQGAVYGYTF.

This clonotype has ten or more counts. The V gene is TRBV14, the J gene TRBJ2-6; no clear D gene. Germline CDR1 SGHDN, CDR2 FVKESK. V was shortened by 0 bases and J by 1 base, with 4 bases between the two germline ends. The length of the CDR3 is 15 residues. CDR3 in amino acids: CASSQDWSGANVLTF. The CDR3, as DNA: TGTGCCAGCAGCCAAGATTGGTCTGGGGCCAACGTCCTGACTTTC.